The clone carrying this T cell receptor (beta chain) was counted a single time. Its specificity is not known. Measured with immunoSEQ multiplex PCR; TCRdb has only the in-frame clones, and not every one. This table holds about 80,000 clones, about 93% found once. The data were taken from a study of OX40 agonist ivuxolimab in advanced cancers. V gave up 7 bases and J gave up 3 bases; unmatched junction bases: 12. The germline V gene has CDR1 SQVTM and CDR2 ANQGSEA. This CDR3 has 17 residues. Notes on the study in general: CD4+ and CD8+ blood T cells expanded clonally by week 6 at 0.1 to 3.0 mg/kg.

V usage is TRBV29-1 and J usage is TRBJ2-7, with TRBD2 matching 16 bases. The sequence came from an adult with an advanced solid tumor such as melanoma, head and neck, liver or kidney cancer. The sample was CD4+ or CD8+ T cells sorted from blood, taken in a trial of the OX40 agonist ivuxolimab. The CDR3 loop reads CSAWTGTSGRAVYEQYF. The CDR3, as DNA: TGCAGCGCTTGGACAGGGACTAGCGGGAGGGCCGTCTACGAGCAGTACTTC.